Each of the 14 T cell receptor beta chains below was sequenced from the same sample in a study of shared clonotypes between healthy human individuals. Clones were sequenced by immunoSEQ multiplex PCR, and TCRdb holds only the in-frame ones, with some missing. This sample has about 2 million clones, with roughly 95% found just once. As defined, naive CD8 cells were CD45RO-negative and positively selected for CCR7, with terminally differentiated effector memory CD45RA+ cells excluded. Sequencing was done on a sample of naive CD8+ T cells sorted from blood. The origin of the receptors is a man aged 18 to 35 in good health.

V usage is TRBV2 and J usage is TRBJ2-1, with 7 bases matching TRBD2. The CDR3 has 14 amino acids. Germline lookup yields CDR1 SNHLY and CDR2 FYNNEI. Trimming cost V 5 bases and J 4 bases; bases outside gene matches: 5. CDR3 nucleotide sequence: TGTGCCAGCAGTACCGGGACTATTTACAATGAGCAGTTCTTC. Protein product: CASSTGTIYNEQFF.

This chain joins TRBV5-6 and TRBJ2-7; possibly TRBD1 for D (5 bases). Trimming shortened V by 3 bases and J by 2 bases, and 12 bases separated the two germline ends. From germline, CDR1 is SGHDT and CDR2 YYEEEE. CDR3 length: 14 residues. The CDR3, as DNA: TGTGCCAGCAGCTGGGGCATGCCAACCTACGAGCAGTACTTC. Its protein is CASSWGMPTYEQYF.

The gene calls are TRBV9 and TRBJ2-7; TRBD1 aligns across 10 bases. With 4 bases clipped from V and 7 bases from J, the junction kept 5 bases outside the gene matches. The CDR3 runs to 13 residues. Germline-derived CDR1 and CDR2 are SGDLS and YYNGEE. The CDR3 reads CASSPGQGQEQYF. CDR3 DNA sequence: TGTGCCAGCAGCCCGGGACAGGGGCAGGAGCAGTACTTC.

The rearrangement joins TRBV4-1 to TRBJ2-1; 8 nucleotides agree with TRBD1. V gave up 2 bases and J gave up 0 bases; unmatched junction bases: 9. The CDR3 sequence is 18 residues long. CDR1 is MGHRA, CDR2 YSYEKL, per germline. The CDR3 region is CASSQKQGAGSSYNEQFF. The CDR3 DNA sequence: TGCGCCAGCAGCCAAAAGCAGGGGGCAGGGAGCTCCTACAATGAGCAGTTCTTC.

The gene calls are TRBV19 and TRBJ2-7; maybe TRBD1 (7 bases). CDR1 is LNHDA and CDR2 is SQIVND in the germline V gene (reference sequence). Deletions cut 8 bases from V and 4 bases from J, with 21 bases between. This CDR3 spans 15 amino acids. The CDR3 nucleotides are TGTGCCAGTCCGGGCAGGGGGGCCCTTTTTTACGAGCAGTACTTC. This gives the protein CASPGRGALFYEQYF.

CDR3 protein: CSVAQGAGGELFF. The CDR3 DNA reads as TGCAGCGTCGCGCAGGGGGCTGGCGGGGAGCTGTTTTTT. V usage is TRBV29-1 and J usage is TRBJ2-2, with 8 bases identical to TRBD1. V lost 6 bases to trimming and J lost 7 bases; unmatched junction nucleotides: 7. This CDR3 is built from 13 residues. CDR1 and CDR2 (germline): SQVTM, ANQGSEA.

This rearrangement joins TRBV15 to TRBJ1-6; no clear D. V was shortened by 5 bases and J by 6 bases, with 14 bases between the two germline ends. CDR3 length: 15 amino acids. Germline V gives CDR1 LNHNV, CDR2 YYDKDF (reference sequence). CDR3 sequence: CATSPQASLNSPLHF. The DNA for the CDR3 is TGTGCCACCAGCCCCCAGGCATCTCTTAATTCACCCCTCCACTTT.

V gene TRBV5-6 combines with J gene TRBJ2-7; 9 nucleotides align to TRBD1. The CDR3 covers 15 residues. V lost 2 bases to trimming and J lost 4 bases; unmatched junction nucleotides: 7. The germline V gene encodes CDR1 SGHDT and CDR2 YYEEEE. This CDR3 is CASSLPGQGIYEQYF. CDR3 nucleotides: TGTGCCAGCAGCTTACCGGGACAGGGTATATACGAGCAGTACTTC. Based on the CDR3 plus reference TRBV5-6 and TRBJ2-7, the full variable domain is DAGVTQSPTHLIKTRGQQVTLRCSPKSGHDTVSWYQQALGQGPQFIFQYYEEEERQRGNFPDRFSGHQFPNYSSELNVNALLLGDSALYLCASSLPGQGIYEQYFGPGTRLTVT.

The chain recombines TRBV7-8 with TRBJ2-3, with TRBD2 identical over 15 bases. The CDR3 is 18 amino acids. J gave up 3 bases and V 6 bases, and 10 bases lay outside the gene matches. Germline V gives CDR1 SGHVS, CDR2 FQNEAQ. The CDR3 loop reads CASRFGLAGGPGTDTQYF. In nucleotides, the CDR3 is TGTGCCAGCAGATTCGGACTAGCGGGAGGGCCCGGGACAGATACGCAGTATTTT.

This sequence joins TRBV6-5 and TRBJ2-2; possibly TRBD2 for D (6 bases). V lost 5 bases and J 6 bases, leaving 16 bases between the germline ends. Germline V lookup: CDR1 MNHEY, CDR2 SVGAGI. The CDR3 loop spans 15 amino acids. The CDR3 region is CASSRALLASGELFF. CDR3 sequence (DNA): TGTGCCAGCAGTCGGGCCCTACTAGCATCCGGGGAGCTGTTTTTT.

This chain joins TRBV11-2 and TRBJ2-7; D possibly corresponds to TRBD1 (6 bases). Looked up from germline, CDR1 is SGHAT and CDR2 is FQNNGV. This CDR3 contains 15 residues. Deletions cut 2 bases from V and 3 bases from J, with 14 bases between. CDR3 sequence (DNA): TGTGCCAGCAGCTTACCCCTGAACAGGGACTACGAGCAGTACTTC. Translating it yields CASSLPLNRDYEQYF.

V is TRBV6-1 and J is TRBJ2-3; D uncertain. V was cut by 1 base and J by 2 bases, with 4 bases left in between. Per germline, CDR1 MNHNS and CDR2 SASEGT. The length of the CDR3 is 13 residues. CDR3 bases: TGTGCCAGCAGTGAAGGGGTCACAGATACGCAGTATTTT. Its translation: CASSEGVTDTQYF.

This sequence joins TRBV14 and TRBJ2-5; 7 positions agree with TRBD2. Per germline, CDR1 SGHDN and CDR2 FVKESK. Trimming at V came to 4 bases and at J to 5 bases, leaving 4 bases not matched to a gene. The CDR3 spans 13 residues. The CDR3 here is CASSRWGGETQYF. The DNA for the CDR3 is TGTGCCAGCAGCCGTTGGGGGGGTGAGACCCAGTACTTC.

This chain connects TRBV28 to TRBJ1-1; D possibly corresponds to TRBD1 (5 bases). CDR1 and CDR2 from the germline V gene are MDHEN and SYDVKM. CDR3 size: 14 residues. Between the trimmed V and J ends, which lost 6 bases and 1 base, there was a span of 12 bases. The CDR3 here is CASSLGDGNTEAFF. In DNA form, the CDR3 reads TGTGCCAGCAGCCTAGGGGACGGGAACACTGAAGCTTTCTTT.